The next 22 T cell receptor beta chains were all read from a single sample in a study of T cell repertoires in cytomegalovirus infection. MiXCR, applied by TCRdb to the reads, yields one record per CDR3 protein. The sample includes almost 500,000 distinct CDR3 sequences, approximately 10% of them seen just once. Material: PBMCs. The receptors originated from a human donor in good health (CMV status not recorded). Some clones in this sample may be carry-over from other donors' samples.

Ten or more counts support this clonotype. This rearrangement joins TRBV4-2 to TRBJ1-4, with D unresolved. V was cut by 3 bases and J by 0 bases, with 8 bases left in between. There are 15 residues in the CDR3. Germline lookup yields CDR1 LGHNA and CDR2 YNFKEQ. The CDR3 here is CASSQRAATNEKLFF. The CDR3 bases are TGTGCCAGCAGCCAGAGGGCAGCAACTAATGAAAAACTGTTTTTT.

The sample holds many counts of this clonotype. The chain uses TRBV7-8 and TRBJ2-1; TRBD2 agrees at 9 bases. Per the germline V gene, CDR1 is SGHVS and CDR2 is FQNEAQ. This CDR3 has 15 residues. V trimming: 3 bases; J trimming: 7 bases; junction bases outside the gene matches: 7. As DNA, the CDR3 is TGTGCCAGCAGCTTTAGCGGGAGTAGCGGTAATGAGCAGTTCTTC. As protein: CASSFSGSSGNEQFF.

This clonotype appeared many times. At one end, the junction sequence differs from germline, possibly due to a read error. The rearrangement joins TRBV10-3 to TRBJ2-2; D is ambiguous. The germline V gene encodes CDR1 ENHRY and CDR2 SYGVKD. This CDR3 is 12 amino acids long. Here the CDR3 reads CAIGDITGELFF. The CDR3 coding sequence is TGTGCCATCGGTGACATCACCGGGGAGCTGTTTTTT.

This CDR3 reads CASSPTTFPNTEAFF. CDR3 coding DNA: TGTGCCAGCTCACCGACGACTTTCCCGAACACTGAAGCTTTCTTT. J is TRBJ1-1 and V is TRBV18; D unclear. CDR1 and CDR2 from the germline V gene are KGHSH and LQKENI. This CDR3 region has 15 residues. V lost 3 bases to trimming and J lost 1 base, with 12 bases between them.

In its sample, this clonotype was seen many times. CDR3 region: CASGGQGGDTQYF. The CDR3 bases are TGTGCCAGCGGGGGACAGGGGGGAGATACGCAGTATTTT. The rearrangement links TRBV11-2 to TRBJ2-3; TRBD1 matches at 11 bases. J gave up 5 bases and V 8 bases, and 3 bases lay outside the gene matches. The CDR3 runs to 13 residues. Germline loops: CDR1 SGHAT, CDR2 FQNNGV.

The gene calls are TRBV9 and TRBJ2-1; weak D call: TRBD2 (5 bases). Germline V gene sequence: CDR1 SGDLS, CDR2 YYNGEE. Trimming cost V 0 bases and J 4 bases, with 14 bases left between them. This CDR3 comprises 16 residues. The CDR3 spells CASSVVGAARYNEQFF. For the CDR3, the DNA is TGTGCCAGCAGCGTAGTGGGAGCGGCCAGATACAATGAGCAGTTCTTC.

In this sample, this clonotype turned up a few times. J is TRBJ2-2 and V is TRBV6-6, with D possibly matching TRBD2 (6 bases). Germline V gives CDR1 MNHNY, CDR2 SVGAGI (reference sequence). The CDR3 sequence is 15 residues long. V gave up 6 bases and J gave up 5 bases, with 16 bases separating them. CDR3 DNA sequence: TGTGCCAGCAGATACGGAGCGGGTGGAACCGGGGAGCTGTTTTTT. Amino acid sequence: CASRYGAGGTGELFF.

This clonotype came up many times. The chain recombines TRBV5-1 with TRBJ1-2; no reliable D call. The CDR3 runs to 13 residues. The germline V gene has CDR1 SGHRS and CDR2 YFSETQ. V shed 3 bases and J shed 4 bases, with 10 bases lying between them. CDR3 nucleotide sequence: TGCGCCAGCAGCTCGATGGACGTCTATGGCTACACCTTC. Its translation is CASSSMDVYGYTF.

In regard to this clonotype: One junction end disagrees with the germline gene, perhaps due to a read error. This CDR3 is CASLRDKGNTGVLFF. The CDR3 DNA reads as TGTGCCAGCCTCCGGGACAAGGGAAACACCGGGGTGCTGTTTTTT. The chain recombines TRBV19 with TRBJ2-2, with D possibly being TRBD1 (6 bases). The CDR3 spans 15 residues. Germline CDR1 reads LNHDA; CDR2 reads SQIVND (reference sequence).

The V gene is TRBV19, the J gene TRBJ1-2, with TRBD1 matching 8 bases. Per the germline V gene, CDR1 is LNHDA and CDR2 is SQIVND (reference sequence). CDR3 size: 14 residues. Trimming removed 5 bases from V and 7 bases from J; junction bases left unmatched: 9. In DNA form, the CDR3 reads TGTGCCAGTAGTCCCCGGACAGGGCGGGTTGGCTACACCTTC. It encodes CASSPRTGRVGYTF.

The chain recombines TRBV2 with TRBJ2-1; D is perhaps TRBD1 or TRBD2 (6 bases each). Deletions cut 6 bases from V and 5 bases from J, with 14 bases between. Germline CDR1 reads SNHLY; CDR2 reads FYNNEI. The CDR3 loop spans 14 amino acids. CDR3: CASRWGATDNEQFF. The CDR3 DNA reads as TGTGCCAGCAGGTGGGGGGCAACCGACAATGAGCAGTTCTTC.

This clonotype turned up a few times. The chain recombines TRBV9 with TRBJ2-1, with 10 bases fitting TRBD2. V lost 3 bases and J lost 6; bases outside the gene matches: 9. Germline CDR1 and CDR2: SGDLS and YYNGEE. CDR3 length equals 16 residues. CDR3 protein: CASSALAGVVANEQFF. In DNA form, the CDR3 reads TGTGCCAGCAGCGCCCTAGCGGGAGTGGTCGCCAATGAGCAGTTCTTC.

A note on this clonotype: A single base separates this from a much larger clone, so it may be a read error. The V and J genes are TRBV27 and TRBJ2-3, with D perhaps TRBD2 (6 bases). Germline loops: CDR1 MNHEY, CDR2 SMNVEV (reference sequence). The CDR3 contains 12 residues. The V end was cut by 5 bases, the J end by 5 bases, with 8 bases between. The CDR3 region is CASSTAGDTQYF. CDR3 DNA sequence: TGTGCCAGCAGTACAGCGGGAGATACGCAGTATTTT.

This clonotype was detected many times. The chain joins TRBV7-8 to TRBJ2-6; D gene uncertain. Per germline, CDR1 SGHVS and CDR2 FQNEAQ. This CDR3 contains 15 residues. Trimming took 2 bases from V and 2 from J, leaving 7 bases between them. CDR3 sequence (DNA): TGTGCCAGCAGCTTACACAGCGCTGGGGCCAACGTCCTGACTTTC. Amino acids: CASSLHSAGANVLTF. Using reference TRBV7-8 and TRBJ2-6 for the parts outside the CDR3, the full variable domain is GAGVSQSPRYKVAKRGQDVALRCDPISGHVSLFWYQQALGQGPEFLTYFQNEAQLDKSGLPSDRFFAERPEGSVSTLKIQRTQQEDSAVYLCASSLHSAGANVLTFGAGSRLTVL.

The genes are TRBV29-1 and TRBJ1-2, with D possibly being TRBD1 (5 bases). CDR1 is SQVTM, CDR2 ANQGSEA, per germline. CDR3 size: 12 residues. The V gene lost 6 bases and the J gene lost 0 bases, with 8 bases spanning the gap. In nucleotides, the CDR3 is TGCAGCGTGCAGGGTACTAACTATGGCTACACCTTC. The encoded protein is CSVQGTNYGYTF.

This clonotype was counted many times. The chain uses TRBV24-1 and TRBJ2-5, with TRBD2 identical over 10 bases. The CDR3 is 17 amino acids. Per germline, CDR1 KGHDR and CDR2 SFDVKD. V trimming: 0 bases; J trimming: 5 bases; junction bases outside the gene matches: 8. In DNA form, the CDR3 reads TGTGCCACCAGTGATTTGGAACCTAGCGGGAGTAGGGAGACCCAGTACTTC. It encodes CATSDLEPSGSRETQYF.

This clonotype has ten or more counts. The chain carries TRBV11-2 and TRBJ1-4; unclear D gene. The CDR3 runs 17 residues. The germline gives CDR1 SGHAT, CDR2 FQNNGV. With 5 bases removed from V and 2 bases from J, the gap between germline ends came to 18 bases. CDR3 in DNA: TGTGCCAGCAGCCGAGGGTCCGACATAGGGACTAATGAAAAACTGTTTTTT. Protein: CASSRGSDIGTNEKLFF.

This clonotype has a handful of counts. The rearrangement uses TRBV19 and TRBJ1-3, with D tentatively TRBD1 (5 bases). Germline CDR1 is LNHDA and CDR2 is SQIVND (reference sequence). This CDR3 has 15 amino acids. Deletions cut 3 bases from V and 2 bases from J, with 11 bases between. This chain's CDR3 is CASSMLMGAGNTIYF. Written as DNA, the CDR3 is TGTGCCAGTAGTATGCTGATGGGGGCTGGAAACACCATATATTTT.

In its sample, this clonotype was seen many times. Compared with germline, one end of the junction differs, possibly owing to a read error. The rearrangement joins TRBV5-1 to TRBJ2-2; a weak D match, TRBD1 (6 bases). This CDR3 is built from 13 residues. The germline V gene encodes CDR1 SGHRS and CDR2 YFSETQ. CDR3 in amino acids: CASSLDSFGELFF. The CDR3 nucleotides read TGTGCCAGCAGCTTGGACAGCTTCGGGGAGCTGTTTTTT.

This clonotype was counted ten times or more. The chain joins TRBV2 to TRBJ2-1, with 10 positions matching TRBD2. CDR1 SNHLY and CDR2 FYNNEI come from the germline V gene. Trimming took 3 bases from V and 9 from J; bases not matched to a gene: 11. This CDR3 is 16 amino acids long. The CDR3 here is CASSEELAGPVGEQFF. Here the CDR3 DNA reads TGTGCCAGCAGTGAGGAACTAGCGGGGCCCGTAGGTGAGCAGTTCTTC.

This clonotype was observed at least ten times. The V and J genes are TRBV7-9 and TRBJ1-4; TRBD1 is a possible D gene (5 bases). The germline V and J ends were trimmed by 0 bases and 5 bases, with 10 bases remaining between them. Germline loops: CDR1 SEHNR, CDR2 FQNEAQ (reference sequence). This CDR3 spans 15 amino acids. This CDR3 is CASSLAGESNEKLFF. CDR3 in DNA: TGTGCCAGCAGCTTAGCAGGGGAATCAAATGAAAAACTGTTTTTT.

At least ten counts were recorded for this clonotype. The chain recombines TRBV27 with TRBJ2-1; 7 nucleotides align to TRBD2. V shed 5 bases, J shed 4 bases, and the junction held 5 bases outside the gene matches. The germline V gene has CDR1 MNHEY and CDR2 SMNVEV (reference sequence). The length of the CDR3 is 14 residues. CDR3 coding DNA: TGTGCCAGCAGTCTGACTAGCTATTACAATGAGCAGTTCTTC. It codes for CASSLTSYYNEQFF.